The T cell receptor (beta chain) described here comes from a study of a mutant IDH1 vaccine in newly diagnosed glioma. For the study at large: Pretreatment consisted of radiotherapy, temozolomide, or both, with most receiving both.

Measured with immunoSEQ multiplex PCR; TCRdb has only the in-frame clones, and not every one. The sample yields tens of thousands of clones, 82% seen once. As to this clone: Its antigen is unidentified.

The CDR3 consists of 12 residues. Germline CDR1 is MDHEN and CDR2 is SYDVKM. V dropped 9 bases and J dropped 5 bases, with 13 bases sitting between them. Described time point: week 23, last vaccination. Topical imiquimod accompanied each vaccine dose, which consisted of 300 ug of mutant IDH1 20-mer peptide. The sample consisted of PBMCs, taken from a glioma patient whose treatment included an IDH1 peptide vaccine. The chain has TRBV28 and TRBJ2-5, with a possible D match to TRBD2 (6 bases). This clonotype originated in a man younger than 45 with glioma. The CDR3 reads CASKRGLETQYF. CDR3 nucleotides: TGTGCCAGTAAAAGGGGACTTGAGACCCAGTACTTC.